This is a list of T cell receptor beta chains from one sample in a study of T cell responses to AZD1222 COVID-19 vaccine. Method: immunoSEQ multiplex PCR; TCRdb's copy keeps in-frame clones and lacks some. The sample includes 160,000 or so clones, around 90% of them seen just once. The material sequenced was peripheral blood, taken on day 0 of AZD1222 vaccination. The receptor source for this set is an adult in good health. CDR3s include the opening cysteine and the closing phenylalanine or tryptophan. A D gene is named only where the DNA matches it firmly.

d_call	cdr3_length	v_call	cdr3_aa
-	14	TRBV27	CASRTDSNTGELFF
-	15	TRBV28	CTSSPPSGLTDTQYF
TRBD1	16	TRBV5-4	CASSSMQGAINEKLFF
-	15	TRBV9	CASSQSALGGEKLFF
TRBD2	15	TRBV15	CATSRETSGFNEQFF
-	13	TRBV18	CASSMVEGLEQYF
TRBD1	15	TRBV6-5	CASSYWGQPNEKLFF
-	14	TRBV7-8	CASSRRAGTYGYTF
-	14	TRBV2	CASREDSPLSEQYF
-	16	TRBV11-2	CASSQSRSSGANVLTF
-	14	TRBV2	CASRAAGNSEPQHF
-	15	TRBV19	CASSIVGRSGNTIYF
-	14	TRBV28	CASSAPRNTGELFF
-	13	TRBV18	CASSEGLLSAAFF
TRBD1	16	TRBV9	CASSSPSGQMNTEAFF
-	12	TRBV19	CASSGGPSAPHF
-	15	TRBV6-5	CASSYSDGGTSPLHF
TRBD2	16	TRBV9	CASSVLSGSNAEEQFF
-	13	TRBV27	CASSFRAKETQYF
-	13	TRBV7-9	CASSLLVLTEAFF
TRBD2	16	TRBV27	CASSSGTSGRAHEQFF
-	15	TRBV4-1	CASSQAQTRYNEQFF
-	15	TRBV7-9	CASSPGRGVNEKLFF
TRBD1	16	TRBV3-1/TRBV3-2	CASSRTGVGRFTEAFF
TRBD2	18	TRBV7-8	CASSLVSGTSGRGNEQFF
TRBD1	14	TRBV28	CASSPTGGSQPQHF
-	16	TRBV11-1	CASSPRGLDLNTEAFF
TRBD2	17	TRBV27	CASSLFERGAGTYEQYF
TRBD1	15	TRBV10-3	CAISEGTGFTYGYTF
TRBD1	15	TRBV28	CASSLRGQGANEAFF
-	14	TRBV5-4	CASSLVANLYGYTF
-	13	TRBV5-6	CASSSGRSEKLFF
-	14	TRBV19	CASSTHPGRYGYTF
-	13	TRBV5-4	CASSLGDRHTQYF
-	14	TRBV28	CASSPAGMNTEAFF
TRBD1	15	TRBV19	CASSIEDRGNEKLFF
TRBD2	15	TRBV2	CASSSTSGRGNEQFF
-	14	TRBV5-4	CASSLTPSTDTQYF
-	15	TRBV5-1	CASSLPRSFNNEQYF
-	13	TRBV6-6	CASSYLPGQPQHF